This T cell receptor beta chain comes out of a study of blood T cell repertoires in COVID-19 (dated by TCRdb to the early 2020s). A note on the overall study: Collaborator samples came from the United States, Italy and Spain and covered acute and convalescent phases of COVID-19. The prospective study material was composed of cDNA or gDNA derived from T cells, B-cell-depleted T cells, or PBMCs. Deeply sampled blood TCRbeta repertoires from subjects exposed to, actively infected with, or recovered from COVID-19 were included in the dataset. The repertoires were released in a freely available public database meant as a resource for research on the immune response to SARS-CoV-2. The samples were drawn from two sources: the first 160 participants of the ongoing ImmuneRACE study, and approximately 1,300 subjects contributed by 6 global collaborators. A de-identified subject ID, COVID-19 status, age in years and sex were almost always included in the sample metadata. Where HLA class I and class II types were available, the types were taken from metadata supplied by the sample provider, not from assay-based typing. Here is what the overall study found, with its caveats: The quantity of clinical and demographic metadata differed by source and by participant and was supplied without curation.

As concerns this clone: It lacks a known antigen. No base quality values were provided; no much bigger clone lies one nucleotide off.

At one collaborating source in Seattle, patients were enrolled during active infection and were followed longitudinally through the course of disease. Collaborating institutions collected whole blood in K2EDTA tubes following their own protocols. For TCRbeta analysis, collaborators shipped samples as frozen whole blood, isolated PBMCs, or DNA extracted from either of those sample types. From V the trimming removes 1 base and from J it removes 5 bases, while the gene matches leave 3 bases of the junction unaccounted for. Including cysteine and phenylalanine, the CDR3 has 14 amino acids. Only the CDR3 region is kept as DNA, spanning 42 bases read in frame from base 1. Sequences LGHDT (CDR1) and YNNKEL (CDR2) are obtained from the germline V gene (reference sequence). The immunoSEQ Assay, a bias-controlled multiplex PCR, was used to amplify TCRbeta CDR3 regions from genomic DNA. Regarding the original processing steps: The number of nucleated cells in each sample was estimated by amplification of reference gene primers within the assay. Sequence reads were collapsed and filtered to measure the absolute abundance of every unique TCRbeta CDR3 rearrangement. For each sample, productive Simpson clonality was calculated as the square root of Simpson's diversity index over productive rearrangements. As stored in TCRdb, this immuneACCESS dataset retains in-frame rearrangements with V and J assigned. A fraction of the clones does not appear; measured against another copy, unresolved V genes explain less than half of the discrepancy, and the remainder lacks a known reason. V, J and clone size are those of that table, while D and trimming were read from the DNA. A total of 230,000 or so clones appear in this sample, roughly 90% of them only once. Clones ranked in the top ten supply 2.1% of the sample.

The receptor was isolated from a woman aged 60-75 years with COVID-19, enrolled during active disease. Sequenced sample: peripheral blood. The chain is assembled from TRBV3-1 (or the pseudogene TRBV3-2) and TRBJ1-2, with TRBD1 matching 8 junction bases. The DNA sequence is as follows: TGTGCCAGCAGCCAAGCCGGGACAGGATATGGCTACACCTTC. This codes for CASSQAGTGYGYTF.